A single sample is the source of the 9 T cell receptor beta chains below, sequenced in a study of monozygotic twins with inflammatory bowel disease. With the 5' RACE reads reprocessed, TCRdb shows one record per CDR3 protein and no DNA. This table lists 200,000 to 250,000 distinct CDR3 sequences. Material: blood. Receptors were obtained from a human donor with ulcerative colitis or Crohn's disease, or a healthy co-twin of an affected twin (not recorded which).

The V and J genes are TRBV5-1 and TRBJ2-1. The CDR3 runs to 11 residues. The germline gives CDR1 SGHRS, CDR2 YFSETQ. CDR3 region: CASSLWHEQFF. Complete variable domain (other parts from reference TRBV5-1 and TRBJ2-1): KAGVTQTPRYLIKTRGQQVTLSCSPISGHRSVSWYQQTPGQGLQFLFEYFSETQRNKGNFPGRFSGRQFSNSRSEMNVSTLELGDSALYLCASSLWHEQFFGPGTRLTVL.

The V and J genes are TRBV6-6 and TRBJ2-7; TCRdb names TRBD1, which stays unverified in the absence of DNA. The length of the CDR3 is 12 residues. Germline CDR1 reads MNHNY; CDR2 reads SVGAGI (reference sequence). The chain's CDR3 is CASKQGNYEQYF.

This chain joins TRBV29-1 and TRBJ2-2. Per germline, CDR1 SQVTM and CDR2 ANQGSEA. The CDR3 spans 14 residues. This chain's CDR3 is CSVDEGSNTGELFF.

The rearrangement joins TRBV5-1 to TRBJ2-2; TCRdb returns TRBD1, unconfirmable since there is no DNA. Germline loops: CDR1 SGHRS, CDR2 YFSETQ. This CDR3 is built from 15 residues. CDR3 amino acids: CASSRLEGATGELFF.

The rearrangement uses TRBV29-1 and TRBJ2-5; TCRdb's D call, TRBD2, is unchecked because there is no DNA. The CDR3 extends over 14 amino acids. Germline V gives CDR1 SQVTM, CDR2 ANQGSEA. This chain's CDR3 is CSIHGEVRGETQYF.

The V call is TRBV6-1, the J call TRBJ2-6; TCRdb calls TRBD1, which cannot be checked without DNA. The CDR3 is 18 residues long. Germline V gene lookup returns CDR1 MNHNS and CDR2 SASEGT. CDR3: CASSDRQGIISGANVLTF.

The rearrangement joins TRBV2 to TRBJ2-1; TCRdb gives TRBD1 as the D gene, but with no DNA this cannot be confirmed. Germline CDR1 and CDR2: SNHLY and FYNNEI. This CDR3 has 13 amino acids. The CDR3 is CASSVAGPAEQFF.

V and J are TRBV29-1 and TRBJ1-2; lacking DNA, the TRBD1 call made by TCRdb goes unchecked. Germline V lookup: CDR1 SQVTM, CDR2 ANQGSEA. This CDR3 is built from 13 residues. The CDR3 sequence is CSVFTQGAYGYTF.

The chain's CDR3 is CASSVAGGLPDTQYF. The gene calls are TRBV6-1 and TRBJ2-3; TCRdb designates TRBD1, a call that cannot be tested without DNA. CDR3 length: 15 amino acids. Germline V gene data show CDR1 as MNHNS and CDR2 as SASEGT.